The clone carrying this T cell receptor beta chain was detected many times. What it binds is unknown. The data derive from a study of response to subunit inactivated influenza vaccine. General observations from the study: A suggestion made by the authors is that each seasonal influenza vaccination recruits few new T cells.

TCRdb passed the RT-PCR reads through MiXCR, listing each CDR3 protein once. The sample contains hundreds of thousands of distinct CDR3 sequences, 15% to 18% of which appear only once. Per the germline V gene, CDR1 is DFQATT and CDR2 is SNEGSKA (reference sequence). The CDR3 runs to 12 residues. V shed 6 bases, J shed 6 bases, and the junction held 4 bases outside the gene matches. The origin of this receptor is a man between 50 and 59 years old who received an inactivated influenza vaccine. Source: PBMCs from blood, taken roughly 12 days after vaccination. This chain uses TRBV20-1 with TRBJ1-5; 8 nucleotides match TRBD1. CDR3 sequence: CSATGGSQPQHF. Written as DNA, the CDR3 is TGCAGTGCCACAGGGGGAAGTCAGCCCCAGCATTTT.